This T cell receptor (beta chain) was obtained from a study of blood T cell repertoires in COVID-19. Study context: Samples representing acute and convalescent COVID-19 were sourced from the United States, Italy and Spain. T cells, B-cell-depleted T cells, or PBMCs provided the cDNA or gDNA that served as material.

This clone was counted between two and nine times. In the study's own analysis: From reference gene primer amplification, estimates of nucleated cell counts were derived. Assay: immunoSEQ multiplex PCR; the TCRdb copy retains only in-frame clones and omits some. V and J calls and clone size come straight from that table; D and trimming were deduced from the DNA. The sample comprises about 12,000 clones, roughly 70% of which are singletons, and over 5% rests with the top ten. The receptor was isolated from a man between 60 and 75 years old with COVID-19, enrolled during active disease. The sequenced sample was peripheral blood.

Here the CDR3 reads CASSLGADSFLGYTF. In nucleotides, the CDR3 is TGTGCCAGCAGCTTGGGGGCAGATAGTTTTCTGGGCTACACCTTC. This chain connects TRBV5-6 to TRBJ1-2; D is unresolved. Germline CDR1 is SGHDT and CDR2 is YYEEEE. V dropped 0 bases and J dropped 8 bases, with 17 bases sitting between them. The CDR3 extends over 15 amino acids.